This T cell receptor (beta chain) was identified in a study of T cell clones after liver transplantation. Study-wide context: TCRbeta sequencing after a pre-transplant mixed lymphocyte reaction identified graft-donor-reactive clones, later tracked in post-transplant blood. Pre-transplant mixed lymphocyte reactions yielded third-party-reactive TCRbeta sequences as comparators for graft-donor-reactive sequences. Overall study results and limits: A larger donor-reactive than third-party decline suggested partial antigen-specific deletion.

Clones were sequenced by immunoSEQ multiplex PCR, and TCRdb holds only the in-frame ones, with some missing. The data show under 90,000 clones, about 80% seen once. CDR3 length equals 14 residues. With 7 bases removed from V and 6 bases from J, the gap between germline ends came to 16 bases. Looked up from germline, CDR1 is MDHEN and CDR2 is SYDVKM. About this clone: What it binds is unknown.

This chain connects TRBV28 to TRBJ1-5, with D possibly TRBD1 on 5 matching bases. This TCR derives from a human donor who received a liver transplant. The specimen was CD4+ T cells from blood, collected before liver transplant. As DNA, the CDR3 is TGTGCCAGCATGACTATGATGGGGGTTCAGCCCCAGCATTTT. This encodes CASMTMMGVQPQHF.